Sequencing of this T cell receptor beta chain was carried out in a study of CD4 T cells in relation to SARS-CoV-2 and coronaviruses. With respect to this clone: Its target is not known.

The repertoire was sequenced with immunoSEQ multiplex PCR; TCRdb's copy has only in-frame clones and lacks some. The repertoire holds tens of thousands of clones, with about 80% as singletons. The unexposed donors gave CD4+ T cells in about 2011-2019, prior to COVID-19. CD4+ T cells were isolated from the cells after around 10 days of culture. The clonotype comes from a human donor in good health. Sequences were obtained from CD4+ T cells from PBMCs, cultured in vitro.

The CDR3 DNA reads TGTGCCAGCAGCCAACGTACAGGGCGGCGGTCCTACAATGAGCAGTTCTTC. This codes for CASSQRTGRRSYNEQFF. This sequence joins TRBV3-1 (or the pseudogene TRBV3-2) and TRBJ2-1, with a possible D match to TRBD1 (6 bases). Trimming pared 2 bases from V and 1 base from J, leaving 15 bases between. The CDR3 is 17 amino acids. The germline CDR1 and CDR2 sequences are LGHDT and YNNKEL (reference sequence).